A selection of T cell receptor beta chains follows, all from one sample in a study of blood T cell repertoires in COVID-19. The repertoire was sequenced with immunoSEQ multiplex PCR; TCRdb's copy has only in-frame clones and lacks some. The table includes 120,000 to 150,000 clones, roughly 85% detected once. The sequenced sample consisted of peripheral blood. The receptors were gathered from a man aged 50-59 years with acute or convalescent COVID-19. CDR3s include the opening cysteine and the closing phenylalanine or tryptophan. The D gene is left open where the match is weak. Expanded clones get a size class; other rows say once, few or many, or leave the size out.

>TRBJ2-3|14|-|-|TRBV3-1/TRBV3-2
TGTGCCAGCAGCCAAGAATGGCGCACAGATACGCAGTATTTT
CASSQEWRTDTQYF
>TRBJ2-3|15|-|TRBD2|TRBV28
TGTGCCAGCAGGCAAGCGGGACGTTCCACAGATACGCAGTATTTT
CASRQAGRSTDTQYF
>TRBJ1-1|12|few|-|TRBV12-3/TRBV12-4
TGTGCCAGCAGTTTTCGGAGGGTGGGAGCTTTCTTT
CASSFRRVGAFF
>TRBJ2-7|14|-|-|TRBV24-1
TGTGCCACCAGTGACCCGGTTGATTTGGACAAGCAGTACTTC
CATSDPVDLDKQYF
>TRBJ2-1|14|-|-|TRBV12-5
TGTGCTAGTGGAAAAGGGGAATGGGGTAATGAGCAGTTCTTC
CASGKGEWGNEQFF
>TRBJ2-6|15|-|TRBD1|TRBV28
TGTGCCAGCAGGTACGGGACAGCTGGGGCCAACGTCCTGACTTTC
CASRYGTAGANVLTF
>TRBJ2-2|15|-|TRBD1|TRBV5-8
TGTGCCAGCACCGGGGACAGGGGGCGTTCCGGGGAGCTGTTTTTT
CASTGDRGRSGELFF
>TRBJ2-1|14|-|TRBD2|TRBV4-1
TGCGCCAGCAGCCAACCGACTAGCGGGGGGCCGCAGTTCTTC
CASSQPTSGGPQFF
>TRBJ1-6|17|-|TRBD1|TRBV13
TGTGCCAGCAGCTTACGGACAGGGAGCTCCTATAATTCACCCCTCCACTTT
CASSLRTGSSYNSPLHF
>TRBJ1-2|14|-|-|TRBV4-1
TGCGCCAGCAGCCCTGTGGGGGAGGGCTCGGGCTACACCTTC
CASSPVGEGSGYTF
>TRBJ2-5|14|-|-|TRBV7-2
TGTGCCAGCAGCTTACCAGGGGTTGGGGAGACCCAGTACTTC
CASSLPGVGETQYF
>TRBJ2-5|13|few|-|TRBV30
TGTGCCTGGAGTGTAGCGGTTCTGGAGACCCAGTACTTC
CAWSVAVLETQYF
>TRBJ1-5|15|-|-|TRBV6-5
TGTGCCAGCAGCTCGGGGGAGTATAGCAATCAGCCCCAGCATTTT
CASSSGEYSNQPQHF
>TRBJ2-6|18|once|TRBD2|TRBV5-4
TGTGCCAGCAGAATGGGGGTAGCGGGAGTCTCTGGGGCCAACGTCCTGACTTTC
CASRMGVAGVSGANVLTF
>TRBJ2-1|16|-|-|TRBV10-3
TGTGCCATCAGTGAGTCGGAGGCGGAGGCCTACAATGAGCAGTTCTTC
CAISESEAEAYNEQFF
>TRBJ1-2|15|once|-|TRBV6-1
TGTGCCAGCAGTGAATGGGACACCCTAGGCTATGGCTACACCTTC
CASSEWDTLGYGYTF
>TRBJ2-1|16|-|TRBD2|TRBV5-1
TGCGCCAGCAGCTTGAGTAGCGGGGGGTACCCCCATGGGCAGTTCTTC
CASSLSSGGYPHGQFF
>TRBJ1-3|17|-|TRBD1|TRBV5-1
TGCGCCAGCAGCTTTCTGACAGGGGCGAAGGCTGGAAACACCATATATTTT
CASSFLTGAKAGNTIYF
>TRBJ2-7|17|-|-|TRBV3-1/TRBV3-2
TGTGCCAGCAGCCCCTCTATTCCAAGGGGGGAGGGCCACGAGCAGTACTTC
CASSPSIPRGEGHEQYF
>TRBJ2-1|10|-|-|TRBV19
TGTGCCAGTGGACAGTACGCTCGGTTCTTC
CASGQYARFF
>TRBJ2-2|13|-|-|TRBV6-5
TGTGCCAGCAGTTACCACGGGAGCGGGGAGCTGTTTTTT
CASSYHGSGELFF
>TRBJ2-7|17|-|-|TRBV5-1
TGCGCCAGCAGCTCGAGCGAAACACTAGGCCGTGGCTACGAGCAGTACTTC
CASSSSETLGRGYEQYF
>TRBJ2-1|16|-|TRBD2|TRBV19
TGTGCCAGTAGTAAGTCAGGACTAGCGGGTTACAATGAGCAGTTCTTC
CASSKSGLAGYNEQFF
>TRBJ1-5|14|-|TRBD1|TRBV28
TGTGCCAGCAGTTCCGGGACAGGGAGCGGGCCCCAGCATTTT
CASSSGTGSGPQHF
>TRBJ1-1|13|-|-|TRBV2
TGTGCCAGCAAACCGACAGGGAACACTGAAGCTTTCTTT
CASKPTGNTEAFF
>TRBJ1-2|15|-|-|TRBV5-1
TGCGCCAGCAGCTTGGGTCCCATCGTAGACTATGGCTACACCTTC
CASSLGPIVDYGYTF
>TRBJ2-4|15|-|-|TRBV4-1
TGCGCCAGCAGCCAAGATTTGAGGGTAATCGACATTCAGTACTTC
CASSQDLRVIDIQYF
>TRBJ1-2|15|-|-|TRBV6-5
TGTGCCAGCGTCCCAGGGGCGGTTATTTTCTATGGCTACACCTTC
CASVPGAVIFYGYTF
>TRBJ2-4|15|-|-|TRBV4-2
TGTGCCAGCAGCCAAGATTCGGACAGTACATACATTCAGTACTTC
CASSQDSDSTYIQYF
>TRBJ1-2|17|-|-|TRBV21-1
TGTGCCAGCAGCAAATATGTTTTTCAGGTGACAGGGGGTGGCTACACCTTC
CASSKYVFQVTGGGYTF
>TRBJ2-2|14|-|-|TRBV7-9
TGTGCCAGCAGCTTAGCGCAAGAGCCCGGGGAGCTGTTTTTT
CASSLAQEPGELFF
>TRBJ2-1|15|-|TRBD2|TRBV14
TGTGCCAGCAGCACACGGGCGGGAGTGGGCAATGAGCAGTTCTTC
CASSTRAGVGNEQFF
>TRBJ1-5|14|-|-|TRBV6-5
TGTGCCAGCAGCGACACAGGGATAGGACAGCCCCAGCATTTT
CASSDTGIGQPQHF
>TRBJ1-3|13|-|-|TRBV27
TGTGCCAGCAGTTTAGGAGCTGGAAACACCATATATTTT
CASSLGAGNTIYF
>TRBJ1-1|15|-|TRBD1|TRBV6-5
TGTGCCAGCGACGGGACAGGGGGTGAGGGCACTGAAGCTTTCTTT
CASDGTGGEGTEAFF
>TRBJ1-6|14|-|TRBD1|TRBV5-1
TGCGCCAGCAGCTTGGTGACAGGGGGTTCACCCCTCCACTTT
CASSLVTGGSPLHF
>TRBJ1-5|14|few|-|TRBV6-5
TGTGCCAGCAGTAGGGACAATAGCAATCAGCCCCAGCATTTT
CASSRDNSNQPQHF
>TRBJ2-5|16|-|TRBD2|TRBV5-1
TGCGCCAGCAGCTTGGGGTCTAGCGGCCTCCAAGAGACCCAGTACTTC
CASSLGSSGLQETQYF
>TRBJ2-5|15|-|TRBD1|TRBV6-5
TGTGCCAGCAGTTATCGAGACAGGGTAGGCGAGACCCAGTACTTC
CASSYRDRVGETQYF
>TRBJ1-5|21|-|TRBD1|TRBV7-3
TGTGCCAGCAGCCCCCCCCAGGGGGCTCTGGGGGGCATAAATAGCAATCAGCCCCAGCATTTT
CASSPPQGALGGINSNQPQHF
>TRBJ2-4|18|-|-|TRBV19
TGTGCCAGTAGTATAGGGACAGCGAAAAAGGGAGCCAAAAACATTCAGTACTTC
CASSIGTAKKGAKNIQYF
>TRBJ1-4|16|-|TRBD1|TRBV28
TGTGCCAGCAGTGGAGACAGGGTGGTCGTTAGGGAAAAACTGTTTTTT
CASSGDRVVVREKLFF
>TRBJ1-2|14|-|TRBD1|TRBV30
TGTGCCTGGATCATTCGAGGACAGGGGGGTGGCTACACCTTC
CAWIIRGQGGGYTF
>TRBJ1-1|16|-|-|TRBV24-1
TGTGCCACCAGTGATCCCAACCTCAGGGGAGGGACTGAAGCTTTCTTT
CATSDPNLRGGTEAFF
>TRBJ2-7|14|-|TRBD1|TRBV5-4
TGTGCCAGCAGCCCGGGACAGGCCGCCTACGAGCAGTACTTC
CASSPGQAAYEQYF
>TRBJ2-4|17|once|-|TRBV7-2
TGTGCCAGCAGCTTAGACAGGGCCTCGGCAGCCAAAAACATTCAGTACTTC
CASSLDRASAAKNIQYF
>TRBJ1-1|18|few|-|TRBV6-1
TGTGCCAGCAGTGGCAGACGCGCGGGCTCGGCAATGAACACTGAAGCTTTCTTT
CASSGRRAGSAMNTEAFF
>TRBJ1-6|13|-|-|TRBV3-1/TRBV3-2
TGTGCCAGCAGCCCGGACACCTATTCACCCCTCCACTTT
CASSPDTYSPLHF
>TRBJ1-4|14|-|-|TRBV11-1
TGTGCCAGCAGCCCGGCCGGGGGTTATGAAAAACTGTTTTTT
CASSPAGGYEKLFF
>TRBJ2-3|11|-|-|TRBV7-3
TGTGCCAGCAGCTTACGAGATACGCAGTATTTT
CASSLRDTQYF
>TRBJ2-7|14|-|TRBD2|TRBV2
TGTGCCAGCAGTGACGCGGGAGCCAGGAACGAGCAGTACTTC
CASSDAGARNEQYF
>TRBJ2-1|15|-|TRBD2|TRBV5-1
TGCGCCAGCAGCGCGGGACAACTAGCGGGAGACGAGCAGTTCTTC
CASSAGQLAGDEQFF